This paragraph reports one T cell receptor beta chain. What it recognizes is unknown. This record belongs to a study of CD8+ T cells in alopecia areata. Study conclusions and caveats: There were many expanded lesional clones persisting in scalp and blood during tofacitinib. Uncertainty about whether baseline CD8+ expansion is linked to response remains, with one nonresponder. In patients, TCRs were shared less clearly than in mice, and HLA may possibly be involved.

cDNA prepared by RNA extraction and subsequent reverse transcription served as the template for sequencing. TCRdb's table, derived via immunoSEQ multiplex PCR, lists solely in-frame clones and lacks some. The data hold some 150,000 clones, with roughly four fifths observed a single time. Treatment: oral pan-JAK inhibitor, 5-10 mg twice daily. V lost 3 bases and J lost 5; bases outside the gene matches: 7. The CDR3 runs to 15 residues. The germline gives CDR1 MNHEY, CDR2 SMNVEV (reference sequence). Sequenced material: CD8+ T cells sorted from blood, taken at week 4, from a patient treated with tofacitinib. The sequence came from a human donor with alopecia areata. The chain links TRBV27 to TRBJ2-3; the match to TRBD2 covers 8 bases. This chain's CDR3 is CASSLSGGPGDTQYF. The CDR3 DNA is TGTGCCAGCAGTTTGTCGGGGGGGCCCGGAGATACGCAGTATTTT.